The clone carrying this T cell receptor beta chain has just one count. The sample is drawn from a study of control samples from healthy donors and cancer patients. Trimming took 5 bases from V and 3 from J; bases not matched to a gene: 7. Per the germline V gene, CDR1 is MNHEY and CDR2 is SVGEGT. This CDR3 contains 14 residues. The table came from immunoSEQ multiplex PCR; TCRdb's copy has only in-frame clones and leaves some out. The sample contains nearly 200,000 clones, 90% to 95% of which appear only once. This clonotype was sampled from a man aged 25 to 45 in good health. The chain joins TRBV6-2 or TRBV6-3 to TRBJ2-7; 7 bases are a match to TRBD2. Sequenced material: blood. CDR3 in DNA: TGTGCCAGCAGTGGCGGGGGAACACACTACGAGCAGTACTTC. Protein: CASSGGGTHYEQYF.